Listed here are 2 T cell receptor beta chains from one sample, sequenced in a study of chemoradiotherapy in HPV16-positive cancers. Profiling relied on immunoSEQ multiplex PCR, and the TCRdb table lists in-frame clones only, not all of them. The sample consists of 40,000 to 60,000 clones, more than 90% of them appearing once. Specimen: blood, collected from a patient who underwent chemoradiotherapy. These receptor sequences come from a human donor with HPV-associated anogenital cancer.

This clone was seen only once. This chain uses TRBV6-1 with TRBJ1-5; TRBD1 might be the D (5 bases). The germline V gene has CDR1 MNHNS and CDR2 SASEGT. CDR3 length: 15 residues. Trimming shortened V by 2 bases and J by 4 bases, and 12 bases separated the two germline ends. The chain's CDR3 is CASSENRGENQPQHF. The CDR3 nucleotides read TGTGCCAGCAGTGAAAACCGGGGGGAGAATCAGCCCCAGCATTTT.

As DNA, the CDR3 is TGTGCCAGCAGCTTAGGGTTCAACTACGAGCAGTACTTC. It is translated as CASSLGFNYEQYF. The gene calls are TRBV11-2 and TRBJ2-7; D is uncertain. The germline gives CDR1 SGHAT, CDR2 FQNNGV. V was trimmed by 1 base and J by 3 bases, leaving 7 bases between them. The CDR3 contains 13 residues. Drawing the rest from reference TRBV11-2 and TRBJ2-7, the complete variable domain is EAGVAQSPRYKIIEKRQSVAFWCNPISGHATLYWYQQILGQGPKLLIQFQNNGVVDDSQLPKDRFSAERLKGVDSTLKIQPAKLEDSAVYLCASSLGFNYEQYFGPGTRLTVT.